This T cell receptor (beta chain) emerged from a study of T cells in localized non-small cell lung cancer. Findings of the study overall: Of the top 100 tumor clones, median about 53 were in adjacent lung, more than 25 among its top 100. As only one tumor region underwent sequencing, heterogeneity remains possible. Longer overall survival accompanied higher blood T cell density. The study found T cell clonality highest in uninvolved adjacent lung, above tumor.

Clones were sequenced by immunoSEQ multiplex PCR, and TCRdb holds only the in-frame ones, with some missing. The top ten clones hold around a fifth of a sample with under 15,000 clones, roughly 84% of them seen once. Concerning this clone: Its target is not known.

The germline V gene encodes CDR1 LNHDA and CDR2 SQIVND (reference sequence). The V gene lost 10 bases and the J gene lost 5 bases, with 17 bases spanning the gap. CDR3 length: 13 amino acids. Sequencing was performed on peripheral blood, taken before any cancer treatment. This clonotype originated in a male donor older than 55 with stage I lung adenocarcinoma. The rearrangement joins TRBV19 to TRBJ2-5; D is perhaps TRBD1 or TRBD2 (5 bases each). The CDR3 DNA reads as TGTGCCACAGACGACCGGGGCGGGGAGACCCAGTACTTC. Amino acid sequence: CATDDRGGETQYF.